This TCR beta chain was retrieved from a study of tumor-infiltrating lymphocytes in primary liver carcinoma. In germline, CDR1 is MNHNS, CDR2 SASEGT. This CDR3 has 12 amino acids. Unsorted whole blood supplied the blood RNA, and germline DNA was isolated too. Researchers generated TCR beta cDNA from 500 to 600 ng of total RNA, relying on a constant-region primer. The TCR beta library was amplified through three nested multiplex PCR rounds in a modified ARM-PCR procedure. For 10 cycles apiece, the opening two PCR rounds ran with TRBV1-TRBV30 forward primers and a C-beta reverse primer. Via MiXCR, TCRdb re-called the multiplex PCR reads, giving one row per CDR3 protein. The sample lists 300,000 to 350,000 distinct CDR3 sequences, less than 65% occurring once.

The chain recombines TRBV6-1 with TRBJ1-5; D unclear. Sequencing used peripheral blood. The TCR originated in a man aged 35 to 55 with primary liver carcinoma and hepatitis B virus infection. The CDR3 loop reads CACGRRNQPQHF. CDR3 nucleotide sequence: TGTGCATGTGGTAGGCGCAATCAGCCCCAGCATTTT.